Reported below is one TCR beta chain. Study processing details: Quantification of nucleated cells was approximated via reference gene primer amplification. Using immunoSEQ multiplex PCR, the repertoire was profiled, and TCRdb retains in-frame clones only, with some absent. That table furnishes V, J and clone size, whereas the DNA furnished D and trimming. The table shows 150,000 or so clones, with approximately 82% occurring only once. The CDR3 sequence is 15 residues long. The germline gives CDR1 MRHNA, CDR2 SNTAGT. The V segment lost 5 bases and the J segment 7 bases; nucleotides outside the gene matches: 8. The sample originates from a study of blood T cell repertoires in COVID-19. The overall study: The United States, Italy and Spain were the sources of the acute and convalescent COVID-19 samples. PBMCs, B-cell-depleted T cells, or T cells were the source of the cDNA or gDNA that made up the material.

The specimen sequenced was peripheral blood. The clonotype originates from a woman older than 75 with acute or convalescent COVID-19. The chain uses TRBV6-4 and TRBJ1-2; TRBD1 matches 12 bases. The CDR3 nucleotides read TGTGCCAGCAGTCGCGGGGACAGGGGGCAAGGTGGCTACACCTTC. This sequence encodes CASSRGDRGQGGYTF.